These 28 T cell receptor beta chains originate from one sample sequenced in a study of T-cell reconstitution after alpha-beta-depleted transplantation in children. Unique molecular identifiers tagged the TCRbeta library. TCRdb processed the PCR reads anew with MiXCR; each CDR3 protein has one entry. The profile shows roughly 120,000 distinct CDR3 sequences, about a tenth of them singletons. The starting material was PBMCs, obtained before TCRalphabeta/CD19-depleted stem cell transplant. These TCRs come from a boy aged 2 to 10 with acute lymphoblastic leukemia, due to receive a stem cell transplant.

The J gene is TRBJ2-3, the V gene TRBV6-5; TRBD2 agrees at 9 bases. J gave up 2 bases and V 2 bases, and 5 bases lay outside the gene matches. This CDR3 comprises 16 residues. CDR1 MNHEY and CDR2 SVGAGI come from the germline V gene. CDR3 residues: CASSYGAGGITDTQYF. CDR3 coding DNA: TGTGCCAGCAGTTACGGAGCGGGAGGAATCACAGATACGCAGTATTTT.

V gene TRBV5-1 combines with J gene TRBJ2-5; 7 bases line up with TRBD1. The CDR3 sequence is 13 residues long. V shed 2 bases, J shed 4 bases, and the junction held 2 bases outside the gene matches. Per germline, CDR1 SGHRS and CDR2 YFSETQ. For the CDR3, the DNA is TGCGCCAGCAGCTTCCGGGACAGAGAGACCCAGTACTTC. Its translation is CASSFRDRETQYF.

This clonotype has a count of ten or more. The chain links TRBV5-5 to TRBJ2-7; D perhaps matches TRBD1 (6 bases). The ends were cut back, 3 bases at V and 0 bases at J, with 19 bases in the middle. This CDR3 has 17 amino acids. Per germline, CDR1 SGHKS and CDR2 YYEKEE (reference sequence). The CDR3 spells CASSSPAGQLSSYEQYF. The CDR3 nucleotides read TGTGCCAGCAGCTCTCCCGCTGGACAGCTGAGCTCCTACGAGCAGTACTTC.

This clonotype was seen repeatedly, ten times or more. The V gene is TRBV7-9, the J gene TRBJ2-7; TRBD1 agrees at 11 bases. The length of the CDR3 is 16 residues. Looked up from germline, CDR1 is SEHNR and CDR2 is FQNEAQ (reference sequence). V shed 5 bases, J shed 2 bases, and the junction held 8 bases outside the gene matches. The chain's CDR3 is CASSPPDRGPTYEQYF. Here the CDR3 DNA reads TGTGCCAGCAGCCCACCGGACAGGGGGCCTACCTACGAGCAGTACTTC.

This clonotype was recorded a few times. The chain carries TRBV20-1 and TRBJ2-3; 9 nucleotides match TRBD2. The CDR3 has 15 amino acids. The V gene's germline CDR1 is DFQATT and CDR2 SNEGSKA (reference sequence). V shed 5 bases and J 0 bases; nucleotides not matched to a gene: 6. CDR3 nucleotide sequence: TGCAGTGCTCCACTAGCGGGCCAAAGCACAGATACGCAGTATTTT. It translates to CSAPLAGQSTDTQYF.

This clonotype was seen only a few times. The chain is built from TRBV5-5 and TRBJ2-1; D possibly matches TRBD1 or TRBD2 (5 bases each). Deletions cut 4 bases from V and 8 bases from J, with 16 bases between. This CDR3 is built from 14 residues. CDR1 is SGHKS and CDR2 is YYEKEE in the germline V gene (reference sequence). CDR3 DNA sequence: TGTGCCAGCAGCCCGTCCTGGGGGACCGATGAGCAGTTCTTC. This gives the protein CASSPSWGTDEQFF.

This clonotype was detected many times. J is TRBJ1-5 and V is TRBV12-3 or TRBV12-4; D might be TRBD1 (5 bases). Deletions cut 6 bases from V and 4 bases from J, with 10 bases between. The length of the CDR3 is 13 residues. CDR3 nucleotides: TGTGCCAGCAGAATGGGGGGGAATCAGCCCCAGCATTTT. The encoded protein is CASRMGGNQPQHF.

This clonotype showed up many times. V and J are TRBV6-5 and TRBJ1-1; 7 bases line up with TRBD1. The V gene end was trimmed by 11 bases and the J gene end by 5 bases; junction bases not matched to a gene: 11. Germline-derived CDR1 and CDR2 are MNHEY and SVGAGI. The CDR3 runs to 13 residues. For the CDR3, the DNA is TGTGCCGTTACCTCAGGGGGGGGGACTGAAGCTTTCTTT. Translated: CAVTSGGGTEAFF.

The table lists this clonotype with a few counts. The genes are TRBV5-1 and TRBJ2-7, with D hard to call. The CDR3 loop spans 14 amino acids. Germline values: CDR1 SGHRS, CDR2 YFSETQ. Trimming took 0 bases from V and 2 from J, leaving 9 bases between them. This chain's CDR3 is CASSLEGGAYEQYF. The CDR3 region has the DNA TGCGCCAGCAGCTTGGAAGGCGGAGCCTACGAGCAGTACTTC.

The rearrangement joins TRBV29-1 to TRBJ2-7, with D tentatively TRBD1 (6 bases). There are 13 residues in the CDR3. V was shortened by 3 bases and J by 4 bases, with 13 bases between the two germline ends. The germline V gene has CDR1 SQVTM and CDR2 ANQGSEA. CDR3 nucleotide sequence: TGCAGCGTTGATATACAGGGAAGGTACGAGCAGTACTTC. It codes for CSVDIQGRYEQYF.

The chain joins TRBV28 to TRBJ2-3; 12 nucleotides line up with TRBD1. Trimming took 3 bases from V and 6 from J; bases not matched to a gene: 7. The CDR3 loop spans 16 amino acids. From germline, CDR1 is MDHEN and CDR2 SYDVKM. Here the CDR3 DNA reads TGTGCCAGCAGTTTGCCGGGACAGGGGGCGGCTGATACGCAGTATTTT. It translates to CASSLPGQGAADTQYF.

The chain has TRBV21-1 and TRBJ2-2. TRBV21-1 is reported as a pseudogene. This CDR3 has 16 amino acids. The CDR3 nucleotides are TGTGCCAGCAGCAAAGATTGGGCAGCGAACACCGGGGAGCTGTTTTTT. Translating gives CASSKDWAANTGELFF.

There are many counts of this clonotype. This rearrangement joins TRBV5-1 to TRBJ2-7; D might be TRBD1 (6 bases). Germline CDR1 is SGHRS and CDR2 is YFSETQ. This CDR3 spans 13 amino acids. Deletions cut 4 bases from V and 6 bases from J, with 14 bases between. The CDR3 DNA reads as TGCGCCAGCAGCCAGGGACATCATGGCGAGCAGTACTTC. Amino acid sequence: CASSQGHHGEQYF.

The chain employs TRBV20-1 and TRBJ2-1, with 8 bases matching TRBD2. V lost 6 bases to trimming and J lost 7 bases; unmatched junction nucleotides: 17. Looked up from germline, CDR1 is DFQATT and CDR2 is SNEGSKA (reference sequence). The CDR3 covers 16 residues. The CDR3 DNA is TGCAGTGCCGATCCAGCCGGGACTAGTTCTTGGAATGAGCAGTTCTTC. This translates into CSADPAGTSSWNEQFF.

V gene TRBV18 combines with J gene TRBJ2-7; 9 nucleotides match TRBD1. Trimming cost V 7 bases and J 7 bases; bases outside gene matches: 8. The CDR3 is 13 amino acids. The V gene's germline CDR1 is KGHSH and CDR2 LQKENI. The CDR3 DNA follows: TGTGCCAGCTACCCCGGGACAGGGAGAGAGCAGTACTTC. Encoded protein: CASYPGTGREQYF.

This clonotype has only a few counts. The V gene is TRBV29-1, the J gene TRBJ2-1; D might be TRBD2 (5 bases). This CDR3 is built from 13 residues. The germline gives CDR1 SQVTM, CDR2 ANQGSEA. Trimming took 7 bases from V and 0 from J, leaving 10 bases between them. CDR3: CSAGGGSYNEQFF. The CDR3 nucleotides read TGCAGCGCCGGAGGTGGCTCCTACAATGAGCAGTTCTTC.

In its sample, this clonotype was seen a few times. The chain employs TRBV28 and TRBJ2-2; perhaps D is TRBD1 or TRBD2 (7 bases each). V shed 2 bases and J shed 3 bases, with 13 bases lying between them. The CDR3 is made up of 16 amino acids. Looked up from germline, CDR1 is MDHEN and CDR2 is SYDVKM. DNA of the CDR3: TGTGCCAGCAGTTTACGCAGGGGGGGGCACACCGGGGAGCTGTTTTTT. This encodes CASSLRRGGHTGELFF.

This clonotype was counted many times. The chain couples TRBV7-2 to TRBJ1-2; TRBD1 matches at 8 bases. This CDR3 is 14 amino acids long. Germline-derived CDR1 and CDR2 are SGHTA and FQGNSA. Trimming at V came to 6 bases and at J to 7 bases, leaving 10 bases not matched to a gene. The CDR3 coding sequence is TGTGCCAGCAGGGACTCGACAGGGGTTGGTGGCTACACCTTC. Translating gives CASRDSTGVGGYTF.

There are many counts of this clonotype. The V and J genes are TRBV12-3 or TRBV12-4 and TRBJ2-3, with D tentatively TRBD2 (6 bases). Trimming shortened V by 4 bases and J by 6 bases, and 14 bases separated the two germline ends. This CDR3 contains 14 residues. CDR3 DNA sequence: TGTGCCAGCAGTTACAGCGGGTCCCTGGATACGCAGTATTTT. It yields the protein CASSYSGSLDTQYF.

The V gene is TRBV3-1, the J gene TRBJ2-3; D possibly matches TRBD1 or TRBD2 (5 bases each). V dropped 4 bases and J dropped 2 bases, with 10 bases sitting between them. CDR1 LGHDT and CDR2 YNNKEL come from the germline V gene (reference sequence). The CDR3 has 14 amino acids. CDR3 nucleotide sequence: TGTGCCAGCAGCCGAGGGACCACCACAGATACGCAGTATTTT. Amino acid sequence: CASSRGTTTDTQYF.

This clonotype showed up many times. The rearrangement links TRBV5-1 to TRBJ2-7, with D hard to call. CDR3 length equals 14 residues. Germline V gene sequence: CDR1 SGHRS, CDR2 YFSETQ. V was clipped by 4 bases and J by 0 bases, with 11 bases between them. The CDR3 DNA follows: TGCGCCAGCAGCGGGGAACCCAGCTCCTACGAGCAGTACTTC. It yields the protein CASSGEPSSYEQYF.

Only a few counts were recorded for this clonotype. The chain's CDR3 is CASSEAKVGTGQYF. The CDR3 coding sequence is TGTGCCAGCAGTGAAGCGAAGGTGGGGACGGGGCAGTACTTC. The chain uses TRBV6-1 and TRBJ2-7; the D gene could be TRBD1 or TRBD2 (5 bases each). There are 14 residues in the CDR3. Per the germline V gene, CDR1 is MNHNS and CDR2 is SASEGT. V was clipped by 0 bases and J by 9 bases, with 15 bases between them.

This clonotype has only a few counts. CDR3 region: CASSSARSVLETQYF. CDR3 bases: TGTGCCAGCAGCTCCGCTCGCTCTGTTTTGGAGACCCAGTACTTC. The chain recombines TRBV6-1 with TRBJ2-5; D ambiguous. CDR1 is MNHNS, CDR2 SASEGT, per germline. The V and J ends lost 6 bases and 5 bases respectively, with 19 bases between them. The CDR3 has 15 residues.

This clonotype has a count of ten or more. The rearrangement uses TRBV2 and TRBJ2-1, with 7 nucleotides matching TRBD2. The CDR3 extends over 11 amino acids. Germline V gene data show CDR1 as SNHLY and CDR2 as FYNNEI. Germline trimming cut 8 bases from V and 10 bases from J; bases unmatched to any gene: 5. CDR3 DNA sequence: TGTGCCAGCCTTAGGGGAGGGGAGCAGTTCTTC. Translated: CASLRGGEQFF.

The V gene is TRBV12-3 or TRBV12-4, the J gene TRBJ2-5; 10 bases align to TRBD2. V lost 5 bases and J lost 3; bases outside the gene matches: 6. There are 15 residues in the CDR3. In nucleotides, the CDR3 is TGTGCCAGCAGTCACCGGACTAGCGGTAAAGAGACCCAGTACTTC. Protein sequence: CASSHRTSGKETQYF.

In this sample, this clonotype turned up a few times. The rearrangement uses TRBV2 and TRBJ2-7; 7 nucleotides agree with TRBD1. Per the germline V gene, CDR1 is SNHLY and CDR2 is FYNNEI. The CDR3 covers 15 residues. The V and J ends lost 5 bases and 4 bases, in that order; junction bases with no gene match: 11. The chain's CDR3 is CASSLGTVQRYEQYF. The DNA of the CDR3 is TGTGCCAGCAGTCTGGGGACAGTACAGAGATACGAGCAGTACTTC.

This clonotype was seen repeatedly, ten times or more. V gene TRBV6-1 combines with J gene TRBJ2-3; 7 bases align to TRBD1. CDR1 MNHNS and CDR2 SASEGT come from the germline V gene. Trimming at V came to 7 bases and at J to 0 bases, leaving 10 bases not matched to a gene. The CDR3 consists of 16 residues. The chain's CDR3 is CASIRGRQGSTDTQYF. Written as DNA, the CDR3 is TGTGCCAGCATAAGGGGACGACAGGGAAGCACAGATACGCAGTATTTT.

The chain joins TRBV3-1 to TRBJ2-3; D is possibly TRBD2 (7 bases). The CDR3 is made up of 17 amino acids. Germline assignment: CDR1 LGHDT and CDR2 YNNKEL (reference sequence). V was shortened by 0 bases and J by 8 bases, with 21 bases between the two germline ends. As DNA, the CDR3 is TGTGCCAGCAGCCAAGATCTAGGGGGAGGGCCTTCGGCTACGCAGTATTTT. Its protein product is CASSQDLGGGPSATQYF.